The 23 T cell receptor beta chains below were found in one sample sequenced in a study of T cell repertoires in cytomegalovirus infection. TCRdb itself ran the reads through MiXCR, one entry per CDR3 protein. The sample yields fewer than 300,000 distinct CDR3 sequences, roughly a quarter seen once. The sequencing input was PBMCs. The origin of the receptors is a human donor in good health (CMV status not recorded). Some clones in this sample may be carry-over from other donors' samples.

This clonotype was recorded a few times. This rearrangement joins TRBV20-1 to TRBJ1-1; a weak D match, TRBD1 (5 bases). Germline CDR1 is DFQATT and CDR2 is SNEGSKA (reference sequence). The CDR3 contains 15 residues. V shed 0 bases and J shed 3 bases, with 14 bases lying between them. CDR3 in DNA: TGCAGTGCTAGAGATTTGGCAGGGTGGGACACTGAAGCTTTCTTT. Translating gives CSARDLAGWDTEAFF.

V usage is TRBV10-3 and J usage is TRBJ1-1; 7 positions match TRBD1. The V and J ends lost 7 bases and 6 bases, in that order; junction bases with no gene match: 8. CDR1 ENHRY and CDR2 SYGVKD come from the germline V gene. This CDR3 contains 13 residues. Here the CDR3 DNA reads TGTGCCATCAATGGACAGGACGCTGCTGAAGCTTTCTTT. It translates to CAINGQDAAEAFF.

This clonotype was counted a few times. The V and J genes are TRBV3-1 and TRBJ2-7; 9 nucleotides line up with TRBD2. J lost 3 bases, V lost 3 bases, and 3 bases had no gene match. There are 14 residues in the CDR3. CDR1 and CDR2 from the germline V gene are LGHDT and YNNKEL (reference sequence). CDR3 amino acids: CASSHATSGYEQYF. The CDR3 DNA follows: TGTGCCAGCAGCCACGCGACTAGCGGCTACGAGCAGTACTTC.

V usage is TRBV5-1 and J usage is TRBJ1-4; possible D gene TRBD1, 6 bases. With 4 bases removed from V and 3 bases from J, the gap between germline ends came to 13 bases. Germline V lookup: CDR1 SGHRS, CDR2 YFSETQ. The CDR3 extends over 15 amino acids. CDR3 residues: CASSDPQGSNEKLFF. The CDR3 nucleotides are TGCGCCAGCAGCGACCCACAGGGTTCTAATGAAAAACTGTTTTTT.

The chain carries TRBV29-1 and TRBJ1-1, with 8 bases lining up with TRBD1. The CDR3 has 16 residues. Trimming removed 8 bases from V and 1 base from J; junction bases left unmatched: 15. Per germline, CDR1 SQVTM and CDR2 ANQGSEA. The CDR3 nucleotides are TGCAGCACACAGGGGGGCAGGGGGTCCCAGAACACTGAAGCTTTCTTT. This translates into CSTQGGRGSQNTEAFF.

The chain combines TRBV4-1 with TRBJ2-2; 8 nucleotides align to TRBD2. The germline V gene has CDR1 MGHRA and CDR2 YSYEKL. The CDR3 length is 14 residues. With 6 bases clipped from V and 4 bases from J, the junction kept 4 bases outside the gene matches. CDR3 in amino acids: CASSLLAATGELFF. CDR3 coding DNA: TGCGCCAGCAGTCTACTAGCGGCCACCGGGGAGCTGTTTTTT.

This clonotype was found many times. This sequence joins TRBV11-2 and TRBJ2-7; D uncertain. Trimming removed 6 bases from V and 0 bases from J, with 15 bases in between. This CDR3 has 15 residues. From germline, CDR1 is SGHAT and CDR2 FQNNGV. DNA for the CDR3: TGTGCCAGCAGTCAAGAAGCCCCATACTCCTACGAGCAGTACTTC. It specifies CASSQEAPYSYEQYF.

J is TRBJ2-7 and V is TRBV4-1; perhaps TRBD2 as D (5 bases). V lost 0 bases and J lost 5, with 14 bases in between. This CDR3 has 15 amino acids. In germline, CDR1 is MGHRA, CDR2 YSYEKL. The CDR3 DNA follows: TGCGCCAGCAGCCAAGATTACGCTAGCAGCCACGAGCAGTACTTC. The encoded protein is CASSQDYASSHEQYF.

The rearrangement uses TRBV7-4 and TRBJ1-6; 9 bases map to TRBD1. The CDR3 loop spans 17 amino acids. V was clipped by 6 bases and J by 5 bases; unmatched bases: 11. CDR1 is SGHVT, CDR2 SQSDAQ, per germline. This chain's CDR3 is CASRPDTGTGNNSPLHF. In nucleotides, the CDR3 is TGTGCCAGCAGACCAGACACCGGGACAGGGAATAATTCACCCCTCCACTTT.

This clonotype was picked up many times. The rearrangement links TRBV28 to TRBJ1-1, with TRBD1 matching 7 bases. The V and J ends lost 4 bases and 5 bases, in that order; junction bases with no gene match: 1. The CDR3 covers 12 residues. CDR1 and CDR2 from the germline V gene are MDHEN and SYDVKM. The CDR3 DNA reads TGTGCCAGCAGTTCGACAGGGACTGAAGCTTTCTTT. Protein product: CASSSTGTEAFF.

CDR3 sequence: CSARVAGGKDQPQHF. CDR3 DNA: TGCAGTGCTAGAGTGGCAGGGGGCAAGGATCAGCCCCAGCATTTT. V is TRBV20-1 and J is TRBJ1-5; 8 nucleotides line up with TRBD1. After removal of 1 base from V and 5 bases from J, the junction contained 7 bases not matched to a gene. CDR3 length: 15 residues. The germline V gene has CDR1 DFQATT and CDR2 SNEGSKA (reference sequence).

The chain links TRBV11-2 to TRBJ1-3; unclear D gene. The CDR3 runs 14 residues. Trimming removed 6 bases from V and 0 bases from J, with 9 bases in between. Germline V CDR1 and CDR2: SGHAT, FQNNGV. This CDR3 reads CASSTTRSGNTIYF. CDR3 DNA sequence: TGTGCCAGCAGTACGACACGCTCTGGAAACACCATATATTTT.

This clonotype has more than one count but fewer than ten. The chain employs TRBV28 and TRBJ1-5; the D gene is possibly TRBD1 (5 bases). CDR1 and CDR2 (germline): MDHEN, SYDVKM. Deletions cut 9 bases from V and 5 bases from J, with 17 bases between. This CDR3 is 14 amino acids long. For the CDR3, the DNA is TGTGCCAGTACCGGTGGACAATACGATCAGCCCCAGCATTTT. This translates into CASTGGQYDQPQHF.

The V and J genes are TRBV2 and TRBJ1-2; D not certain. This CDR3 region has 14 residues. Trimming cost V 8 bases and J 6 bases, with 19 bases left between them. Looked up from germline, CDR1 is SNHLY and CDR2 is FYNNEI. DNA of the CDR3: TGTGCCAGCTCCGAGACAAGGCGAGAGAATGGCTACACCTTC. This gives the protein CASSETRRENGYTF.

This chain uses TRBV6-2 or TRBV6-3 with TRBJ2-6; D is unclear. V lost 4 bases and J 3 bases, leaving 7 bases between the germline ends. Germline CDR1 reads MNHEY; CDR2 reads SVGEGT. The CDR3 extends over 14 amino acids. CDR3 protein: CASSWGIGANVLTF. DNA of the CDR3: TGTGCCAGCAGTTGGGGTATTGGGGCCAACGTCCTGACTTTC.

The table lists this clonotype with many counts. Written as DNA, the CDR3 is TGTGCCAGCAGCTTCCGTGGGGGGGAGGGGACCCAGTACTTC. Translating it yields CASSFRGGEGTQYF. The J gene is TRBJ2-5, the V gene TRBV7-2; 7 bases fit TRBD2. Germline V lookup: CDR1 SGHTA, CDR2 FQGNSA. CDR3 size: 14 residues. The V segment lost 3 bases and the J segment 7 bases; nucleotides outside the gene matches: 8.

This clonotype has only a few counts. This chain uses TRBV6-6 with TRBJ1-2; weak D call: TRBD1 (6 bases). The CDR3 runs 16 residues. Germline V gene lookup returns CDR1 MNHNY and CDR2 SVGAGI (reference sequence). Trimming shortened V by 0 bases and J by 0 bases, and 11 bases separated the two germline ends. Written as DNA, the CDR3 is TGTGCCAGCAGTTACTCGAGAGGGGGGGCTAACTATGGCTACACCTTC. This translates into CASSYSRGGANYGYTF.

In its sample, this clonotype was seen many times. The chain couples TRBV7-2 to TRBJ1-1, with D possibly TRBD1 on 5 matching bases. The germline V gene encodes CDR1 SGHTA and CDR2 FQGNSA. Trimming removed 6 bases from V and 7 bases from J, with 15 bases in between. CDR3 size: 13 residues. This chain's CDR3 is CASRSGQGGEAFF. The CDR3 DNA is TGTGCCAGCAGATCTGGGCAGGGTGGTGAAGCTTTCTTT.

This clonotype was observed at least ten times. J is TRBJ1-1 and V is TRBV7-2, with D perhaps matching TRBD1 (6 bases). The CDR3 is made up of 14 amino acids. The germline V and J ends were trimmed by 4 bases and 2 bases, with 11 bases remaining between them. Germline CDR1 reads SGHTA; CDR2 reads FQGNSA. The CDR3 is CASSWPGGNTEAFF. The CDR3 DNA sequence: TGTGCCAGCAGCTGGCCTGGGGGCAACACTGAAGCTTTCTTT.

The V and J genes are TRBV28 and TRBJ1-4; 11 bases match TRBD1. With V trimmed by 5 bases and J by 4 bases, 9 bases remained unmatched. CDR3 length equals 17 residues. Germline V lookup: CDR1 MDHEN, CDR2 SYDVKM. The CDR3 spells CASSLGQGARSNEKLFF. Here the CDR3 DNA reads TGTGCCAGCAGTCTCGGACAGGGGGCGCGAAGTAATGAAAAACTGTTTTTT. Supplemented by reference TRBV28 and TRBJ1-4, the full variable domain reads DVKVTQSSRYLVKRTGEKVFLECVQDMDHENMFWYRQDPGLGLRLIYFSYDVKMKEKGDIPEGYSVSREKKERFSLILESASTNQTSMYLCASSLGQGARSNEKLFFGSGTQLSVL.

The chain has TRBV6-1 and TRBJ2-2; D may match TRBD1 or TRBD2 (6 bases each). Trimming took off 5 bases at V and 0 bases at J, with 16 bases between the two ends. Germline-derived CDR1 and CDR2 are MNHNS and SASEGT. This CDR3 contains 17 residues. The CDR3 reads CASSFRGRAANTGELFF. The CDR3 region has the DNA TGTGCCAGCAGTTTCCGGGGGCGGGCCGCGAACACCGGGGAGCTGTTTTTT.

This clonotype was detected ten times or more. The chain uses TRBV29-1 and TRBJ2-5; D ambiguous. Per germline, CDR1 SQVTM and CDR2 ANQGSEA. The V end was cut by 6 bases, the J end by 2 bases, with 13 bases between. This CDR3 is built from 13 residues. The CDR3 sequence: CSVADSKQETQYF. The CDR3 nucleotides read TGCAGCGTGGCCGACTCAAAACAAGAGACCCAGTACTTC.

The chain uses TRBV7-4 and TRBJ2-5; 10 bases agree with TRBD2. Germline CDR1 is SGHVT and CDR2 is SQSDAQ. The CDR3 totals 14 residues. V shed 6 bases, J shed 4 bases, and the junction held 5 bases outside the gene matches. This chain's CDR3 is CASRSAGGPETQYF. In DNA, the CDR3 is TGTGCCAGCAGGTCAGCGGGGGGGCCAGAGACCCAGTACTTC.